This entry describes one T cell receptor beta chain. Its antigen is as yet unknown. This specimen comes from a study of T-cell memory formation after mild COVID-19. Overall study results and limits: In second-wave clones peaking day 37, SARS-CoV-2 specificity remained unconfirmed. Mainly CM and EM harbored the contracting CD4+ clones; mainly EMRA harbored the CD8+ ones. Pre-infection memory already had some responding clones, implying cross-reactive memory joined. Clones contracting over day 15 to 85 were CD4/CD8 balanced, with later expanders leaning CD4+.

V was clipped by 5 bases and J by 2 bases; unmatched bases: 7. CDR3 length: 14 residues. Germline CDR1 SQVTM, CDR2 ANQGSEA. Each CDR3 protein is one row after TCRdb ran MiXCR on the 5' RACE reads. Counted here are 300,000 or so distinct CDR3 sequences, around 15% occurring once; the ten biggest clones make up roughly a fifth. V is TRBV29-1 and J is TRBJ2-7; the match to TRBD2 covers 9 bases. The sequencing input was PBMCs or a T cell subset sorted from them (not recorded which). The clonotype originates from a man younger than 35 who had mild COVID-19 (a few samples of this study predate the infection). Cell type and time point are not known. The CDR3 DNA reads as TGCAGCGTTTGGATAGCGGGAGCCACCTACGAGCAGTACTTC. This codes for CSVWIAGATYEQYF.